The clone carrying this T cell receptor (beta chain) was seen more than once but under ten times. Its antigen remains unknown. With a J-beta primer mix and a sample-barcoded 5' primer, a second PCR ran roughly 6 to 11 cycles. Sequencing recovered at least 3 million CDR3-containing paired-end reads from each sample. MiXCR, applied by TCRdb to the 5' RACE reads, yields one record per CDR3 protein. Of over a million distinct CDR3 sequences listed, approximately 43% are singletons. The junction had 9 bases not matched to a gene; V was cut back by 2 bases and J by 2 bases. The CDR3 sequence is 16 residues long. From germline, CDR1 is DFQATT and CDR2 SNEGSKA (reference sequence). This entry is derived from a study of blood T cells in healthy people across ages. Study-wide context: Template switching retrieved approximately one barcoded beta molecule for each two T cells.

Regarding the study as a whole: Age advanced and TCR beta diversity per million T cells fell, roughly linearly. Correlation between TCR beta diversity and naive T cell percentage was strong.

Sequences were obtained from blood. The rearrangement joins TRBV20-1 to TRBJ2-1; 7 bases are shared with TRBD2. The sequence came from a woman younger than 30 in good health. The CDR3 bases are TGCAGTGCTAGAATAGGGCTAGCGGTCACCTACAATGAGCAGTTCTTC. Encoded protein: CSARIGLAVTYNEQFF.